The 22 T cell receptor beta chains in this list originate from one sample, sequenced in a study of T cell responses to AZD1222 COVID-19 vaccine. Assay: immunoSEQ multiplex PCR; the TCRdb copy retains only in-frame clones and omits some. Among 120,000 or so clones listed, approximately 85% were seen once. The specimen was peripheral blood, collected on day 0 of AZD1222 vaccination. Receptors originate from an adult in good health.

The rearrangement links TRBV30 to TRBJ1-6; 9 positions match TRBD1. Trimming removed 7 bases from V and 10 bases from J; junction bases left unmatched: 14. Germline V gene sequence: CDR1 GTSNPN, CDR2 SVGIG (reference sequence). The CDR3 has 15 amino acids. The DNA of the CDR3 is TGTGCCTACCGACTCAACAGGGGGCTGGTGTCACCCCTCCACTTT. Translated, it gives CAYRLNRGLVSPLHF.

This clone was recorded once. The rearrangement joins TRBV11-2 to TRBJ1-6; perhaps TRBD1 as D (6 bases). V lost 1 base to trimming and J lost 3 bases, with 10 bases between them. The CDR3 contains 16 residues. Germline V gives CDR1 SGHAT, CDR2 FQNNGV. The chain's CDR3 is CASSLAGASYNSPLHF. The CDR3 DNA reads TGTGCCAGCAGCTTAGCAGGGGCTAGCTATAATTCACCCCTCCACTTT.

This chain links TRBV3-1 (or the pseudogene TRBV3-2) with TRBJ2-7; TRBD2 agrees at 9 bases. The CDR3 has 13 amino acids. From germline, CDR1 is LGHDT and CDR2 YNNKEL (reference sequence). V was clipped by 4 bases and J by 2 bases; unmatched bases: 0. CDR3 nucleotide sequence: TGTGCCAGCAGCCGCGGGGGGGCCTACGAGCAGTACTTC. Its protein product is CASSRGGAYEQYF.

The CDR3 sequence: CASSLVGYEQYF. The CDR3 nucleotides are TGTGCCAGCAGTTTGGTTGGCTACGAGCAGTACTTC. The chain combines TRBV6-9 with TRBJ2-7; D remains ambiguous. V was trimmed by 4 bases and J by 3 bases, leaving 7 bases between them. The CDR3 is 12 amino acids. CDR1 is MNHGY and CDR2 is SVAAGI in the germline V gene.

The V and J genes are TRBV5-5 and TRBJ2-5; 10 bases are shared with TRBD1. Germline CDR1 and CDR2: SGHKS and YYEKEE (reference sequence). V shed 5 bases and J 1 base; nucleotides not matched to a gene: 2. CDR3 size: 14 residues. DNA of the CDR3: TGTGCCAGCAGGACAGGGGGCTTCCAAGAGACCCAGTACTTC. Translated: CASRTGGFQETQYF.

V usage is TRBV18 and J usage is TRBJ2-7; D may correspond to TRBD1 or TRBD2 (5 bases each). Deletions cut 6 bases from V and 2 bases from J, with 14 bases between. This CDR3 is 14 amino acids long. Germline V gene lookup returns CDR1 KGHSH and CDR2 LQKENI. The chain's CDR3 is CASSHPRDAYEQYF. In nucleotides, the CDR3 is TGTGCCAGCTCTCACCCCCGGGACGCCTACGAGCAGTACTTC. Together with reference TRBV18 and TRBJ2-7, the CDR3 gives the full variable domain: NAGVMQNPRHLVRRRGQEARLRCSPMKGHSHVYWYRQLPEEGLKFMVYLQKENIIDESGMPKERFSAEFPKEGPSILRIQQVVRGDSAAYFCASSHPRDAYEQYFGPGTRLTVT.

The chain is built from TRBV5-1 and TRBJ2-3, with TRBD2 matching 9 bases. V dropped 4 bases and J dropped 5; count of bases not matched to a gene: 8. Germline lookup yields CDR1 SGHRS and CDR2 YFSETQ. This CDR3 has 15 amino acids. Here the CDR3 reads CASSPRGGAGDTQYF. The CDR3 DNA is TGCGCCAGCAGCCCCCGCGGGGGGGCGGGAGATACGCAGTATTTT.

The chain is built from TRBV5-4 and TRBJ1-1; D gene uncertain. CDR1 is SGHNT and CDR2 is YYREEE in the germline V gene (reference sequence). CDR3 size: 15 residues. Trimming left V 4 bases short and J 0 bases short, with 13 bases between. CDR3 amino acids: CASSPLKIMNTEAFF. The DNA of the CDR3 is TGTGCCAGCAGCCCCCTTAAAATCATGAACACTGAAGCTTTCTTT.

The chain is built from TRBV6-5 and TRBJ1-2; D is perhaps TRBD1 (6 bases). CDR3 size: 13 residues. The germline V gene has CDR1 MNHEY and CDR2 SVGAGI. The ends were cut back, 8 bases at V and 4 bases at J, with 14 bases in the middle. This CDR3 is CASRGGRVYGYTF. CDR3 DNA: TGTGCCAGCCGCGGGGGCAGGGTCTATGGCTACACCTTC.

This chain's CDR3 is CASSPGTNNEKLFF. The CDR3 DNA sequence: TGTGCCAGCAGCCCTGGGACCAATAATGAAAAACTGTTTTTT. The V gene is TRBV5-6, the J gene TRBJ1-4; possibly TRBD1 for D (5 bases). This CDR3 is 14 amino acids long. Germline V gene lookup returns CDR1 SGHDT and CDR2 YYEEEE. V was cut by 4 bases and J by 4 bases, with 11 bases left in between.

This chain's CDR3 is CASSIYRQLNSPLHF. DNA of the CDR3: TGTGCCAGTAGTATTTACCGACAGCTTAATTCACCCCTCCACTTT. The rearrangement links TRBV19 to TRBJ1-6; possibly TRBD1 for D (5 bases). The CDR3 is 15 amino acids. CDR1 is LNHDA, CDR2 SQIVND, per germline (reference sequence). V was pared by 3 bases and J by 6 bases, with 12 bases between.

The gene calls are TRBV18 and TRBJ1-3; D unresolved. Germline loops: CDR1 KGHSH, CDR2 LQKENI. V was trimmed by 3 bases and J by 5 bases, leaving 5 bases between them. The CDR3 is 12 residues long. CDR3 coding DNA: TGTGCCAGCTCACCCGGACGAAACACCATATATTTT. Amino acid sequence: CASSPGRNTIYF.

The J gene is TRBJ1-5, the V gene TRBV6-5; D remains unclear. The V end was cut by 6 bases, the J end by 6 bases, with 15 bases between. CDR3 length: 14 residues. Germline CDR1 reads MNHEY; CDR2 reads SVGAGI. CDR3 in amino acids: CASREGVWSQPQHF. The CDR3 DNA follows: TGTGCCAGCAGGGAGGGTGTTTGGAGTCAGCCCCAGCATTTT.

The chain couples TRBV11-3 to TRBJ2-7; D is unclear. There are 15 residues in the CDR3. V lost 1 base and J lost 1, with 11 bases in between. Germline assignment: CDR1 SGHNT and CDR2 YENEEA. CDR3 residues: CASSLGRTVSYEQYF. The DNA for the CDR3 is TGTGCCAGCAGCTTAGGTCGGACGGTTTCCTACGAGCAGTACTTC.

The DNA of the CDR3 is TGTGCCAGTAGTATAAAAGGGCCTGAAGCTTTCTTT. Residues: CASSIKGPEAFF. V usage is TRBV19 and J usage is TRBJ1-1; D not resolved. The CDR3 runs 12 residues. Germline V CDR1 and CDR2: LNHDA, SQIVND (reference sequence). Trimming removed 2 bases at V and 6 bases at J, with 7 bases between.

Here the CDR3 reads CASRTGRYNEQFF. CDR3 sequence (DNA): TGTGCCAGTAGGACCGGCAGGTACAATGAGCAGTTCTTC. This chain links TRBV19 with TRBJ2-1; no definite D call. Trimming took off 6 bases at V and 4 bases at J, with 10 bases between the two ends. Germline V gives CDR1 LNHDA, CDR2 SQIVND (reference sequence). This CDR3 has 13 residues.

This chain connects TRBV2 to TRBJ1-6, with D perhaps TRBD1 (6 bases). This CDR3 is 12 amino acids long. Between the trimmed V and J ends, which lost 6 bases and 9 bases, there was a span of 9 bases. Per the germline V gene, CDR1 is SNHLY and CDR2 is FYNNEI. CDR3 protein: CASRGDTSPLHF. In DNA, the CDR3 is TGTGCCAGCAGAGGGGACACTTCACCCCTCCACTTT.

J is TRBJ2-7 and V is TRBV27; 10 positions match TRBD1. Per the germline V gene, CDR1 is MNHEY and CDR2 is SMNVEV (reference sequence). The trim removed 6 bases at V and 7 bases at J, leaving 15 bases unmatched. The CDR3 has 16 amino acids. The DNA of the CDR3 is TGTGCCAGCAGCCACGGGACAGGGGTGGGGACTTGGGAGCAGTACTTC. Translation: CASSHGTGVGTWEQYF.

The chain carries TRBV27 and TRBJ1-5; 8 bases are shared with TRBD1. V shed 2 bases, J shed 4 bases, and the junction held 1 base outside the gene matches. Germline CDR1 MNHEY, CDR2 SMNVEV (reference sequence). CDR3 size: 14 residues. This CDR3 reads CASSLRTGNQPQHF. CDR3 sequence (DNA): TGTGCCAGCAGTTTAAGGACAGGGAATCAGCCCCAGCATTTT.

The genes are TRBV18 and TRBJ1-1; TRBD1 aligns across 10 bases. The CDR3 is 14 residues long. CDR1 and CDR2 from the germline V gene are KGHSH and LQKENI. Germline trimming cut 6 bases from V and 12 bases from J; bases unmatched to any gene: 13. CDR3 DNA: TGTGCCAGCTCTCCGGGGGACAGGGGCATCAGGACTTTCTTT. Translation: CASSPGDRGIRTFF.

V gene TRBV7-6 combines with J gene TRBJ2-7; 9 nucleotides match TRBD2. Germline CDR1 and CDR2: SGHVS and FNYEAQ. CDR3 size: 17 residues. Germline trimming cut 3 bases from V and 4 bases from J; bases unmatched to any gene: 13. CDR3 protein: CASSFLAGTRRGYEQYF. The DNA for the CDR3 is TGTGCCAGCAGCTTTCTAGCGGGGACCCGCCGAGGGTACGAGCAGTACTTC.

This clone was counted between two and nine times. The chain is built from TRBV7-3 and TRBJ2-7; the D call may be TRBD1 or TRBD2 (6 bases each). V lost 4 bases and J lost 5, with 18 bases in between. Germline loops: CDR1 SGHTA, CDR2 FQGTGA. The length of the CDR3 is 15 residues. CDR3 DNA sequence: TGTGCCAGCAGCTCCAGGGGAGGAGGGCCCCACGAGCAGTACTTC. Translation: CASSSRGGGPHEQYF.